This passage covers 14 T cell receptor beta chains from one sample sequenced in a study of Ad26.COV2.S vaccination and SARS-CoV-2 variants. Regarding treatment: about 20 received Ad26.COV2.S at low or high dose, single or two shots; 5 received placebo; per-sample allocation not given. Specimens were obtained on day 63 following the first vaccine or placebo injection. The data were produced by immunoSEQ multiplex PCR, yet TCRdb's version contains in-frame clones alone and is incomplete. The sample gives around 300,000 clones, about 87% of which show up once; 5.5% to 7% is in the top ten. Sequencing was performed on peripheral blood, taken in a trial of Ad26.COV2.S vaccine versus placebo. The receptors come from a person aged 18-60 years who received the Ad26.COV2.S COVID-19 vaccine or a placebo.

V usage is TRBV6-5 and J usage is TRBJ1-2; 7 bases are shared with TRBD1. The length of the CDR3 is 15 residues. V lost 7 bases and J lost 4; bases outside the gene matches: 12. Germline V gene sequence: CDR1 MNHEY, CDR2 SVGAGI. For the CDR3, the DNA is TGTGCCAGCACCCAGGACAGGACCTTTGGCTATGGCTACACCTTC. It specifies CASTQDRTFGYGYTF.

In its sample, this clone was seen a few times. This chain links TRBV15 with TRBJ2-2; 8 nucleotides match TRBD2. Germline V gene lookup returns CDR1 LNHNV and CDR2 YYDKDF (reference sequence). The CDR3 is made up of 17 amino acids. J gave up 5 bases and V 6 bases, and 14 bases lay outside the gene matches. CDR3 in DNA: TGTGCCACCAGAGACACAAGAATAGCGGGATATACCGGGGAGCTGTTTTTT. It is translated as CATRDTRIAGYTGELFF.

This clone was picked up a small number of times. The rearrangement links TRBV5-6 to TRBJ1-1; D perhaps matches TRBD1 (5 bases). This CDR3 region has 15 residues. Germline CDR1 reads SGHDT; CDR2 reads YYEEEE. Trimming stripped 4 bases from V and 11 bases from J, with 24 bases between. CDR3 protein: CASSNLRGWNVSAFF. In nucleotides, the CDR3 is TGTGCCAGCAGCAATCTCCGGGGCTGGAACGTATCGGCTTTCTTT.

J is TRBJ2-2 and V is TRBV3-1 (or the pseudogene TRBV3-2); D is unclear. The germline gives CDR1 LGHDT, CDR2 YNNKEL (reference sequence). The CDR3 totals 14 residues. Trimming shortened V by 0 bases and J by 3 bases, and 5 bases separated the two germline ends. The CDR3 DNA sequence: TGTGCCAGCAGCCAAGATCCCTACACCGGGGAGCTGTTTTTT. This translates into CASSQDPYTGELFF.

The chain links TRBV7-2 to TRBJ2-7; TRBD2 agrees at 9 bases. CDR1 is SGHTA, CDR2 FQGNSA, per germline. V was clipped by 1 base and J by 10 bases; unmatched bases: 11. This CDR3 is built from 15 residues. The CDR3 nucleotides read TGTGCCAGCAGCTTAGACGCGGCCTTAGCGGGAGAACAGTACTTC. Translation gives CASSLDAALAGEQYF.

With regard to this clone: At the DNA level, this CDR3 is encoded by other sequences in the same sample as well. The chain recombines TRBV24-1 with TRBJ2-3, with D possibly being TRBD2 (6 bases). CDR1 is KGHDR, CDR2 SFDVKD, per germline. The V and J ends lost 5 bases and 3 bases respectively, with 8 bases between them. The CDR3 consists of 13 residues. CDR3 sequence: CATSAGGTDTQYF. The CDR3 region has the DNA TGTGCCACCAGTGCTGGGGGGACAGATACGCAGTATTTT.

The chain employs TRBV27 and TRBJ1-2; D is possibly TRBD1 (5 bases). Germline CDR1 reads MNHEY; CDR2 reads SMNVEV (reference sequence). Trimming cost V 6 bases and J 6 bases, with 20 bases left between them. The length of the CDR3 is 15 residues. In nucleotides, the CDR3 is TGTGCCAGCAGCTGGTACCGGGACCTCCTCGATGGCTACACCTTC. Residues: CASSWYRDLLDGYTF.

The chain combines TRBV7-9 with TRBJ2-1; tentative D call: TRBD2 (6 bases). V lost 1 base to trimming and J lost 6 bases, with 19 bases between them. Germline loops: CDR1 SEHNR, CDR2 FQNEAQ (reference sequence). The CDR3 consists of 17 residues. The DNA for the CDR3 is TGTGCCAGCAGCTTAGGAGAGGGGCTAGCGCTCGGCAATGAGCAGTTCTTC. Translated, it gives CASSLGEGLALGNEQFF.

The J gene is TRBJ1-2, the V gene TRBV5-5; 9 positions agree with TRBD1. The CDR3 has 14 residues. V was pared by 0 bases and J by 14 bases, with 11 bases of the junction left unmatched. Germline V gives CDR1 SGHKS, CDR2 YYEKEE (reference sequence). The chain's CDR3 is CASSLGSDRGSHTF. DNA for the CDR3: TGTGCCAGCAGCTTGGGGTCGGACAGGGGATCGCATACCTTC.

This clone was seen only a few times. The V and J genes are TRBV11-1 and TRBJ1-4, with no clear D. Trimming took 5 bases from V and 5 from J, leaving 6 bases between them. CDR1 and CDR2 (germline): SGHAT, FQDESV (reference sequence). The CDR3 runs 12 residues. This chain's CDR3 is CASSGRNEKLFF. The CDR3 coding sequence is TGTGCCAGCAGCGGCCGGAATGAAAAACTGTTTTTT.

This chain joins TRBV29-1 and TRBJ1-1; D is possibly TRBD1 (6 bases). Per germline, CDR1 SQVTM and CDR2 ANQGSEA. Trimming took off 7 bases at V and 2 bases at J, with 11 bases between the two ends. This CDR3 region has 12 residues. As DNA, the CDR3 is TGCAGCGGAGGACAGCCAAACACTGAAGCTTTCTTT. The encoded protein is CSGGQPNTEAFF.

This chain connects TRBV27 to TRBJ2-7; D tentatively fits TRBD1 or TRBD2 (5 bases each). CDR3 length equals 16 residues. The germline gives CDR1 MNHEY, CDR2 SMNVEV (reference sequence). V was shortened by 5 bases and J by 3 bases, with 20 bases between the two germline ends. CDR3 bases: TGTGCCAGCAGTCCCACTTTTTTTGATGGGGGCTACGAGCAGTACTTC. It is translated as CASSPTFFDGGYEQYF.

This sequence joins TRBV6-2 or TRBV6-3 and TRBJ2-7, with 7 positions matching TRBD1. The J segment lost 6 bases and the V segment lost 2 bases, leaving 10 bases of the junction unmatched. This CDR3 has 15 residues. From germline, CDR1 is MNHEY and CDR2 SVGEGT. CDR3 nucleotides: TGTGCCAGCAGTTACCCTGGGACAGTCGGAGCCGAGCAGTACTTC. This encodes CASSYPGTVGAEQYF.

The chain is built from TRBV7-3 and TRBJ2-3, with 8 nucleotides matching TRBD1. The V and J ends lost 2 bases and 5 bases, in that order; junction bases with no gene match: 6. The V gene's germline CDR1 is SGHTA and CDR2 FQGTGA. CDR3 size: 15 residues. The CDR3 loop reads CASSLGQGAKDTQYF. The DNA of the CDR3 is TGTGCCAGCAGCTTAGGGCAGGGGGCCAAAGATACGCAGTATTTT.